This paragraph reports one T cell receptor (beta chain). Its target antigen remains unknown. No base quality information exists; no much larger clone differs at one position. V lost 2 bases and J lost 2 bases; the stretch between them is 12 bases long. From its cysteine to its phenylalanine, the CDR3 spans 15 amino acids. Only the CDR3 DNA stays, 45 bases, in frame from base 1. Sequences LGHDT (CDR1) and YNNKEL (CDR2) are obtained from the germline V gene (reference sequence). This specimen belongs to a study of CD8 T cells in Susac syndrome (dated by TCRdb to between 2019 and 2020). Background on the whole study: The study used repertoire sequencing to test whether antigen drove CD8+ T cell activation and differentiation in Susac syndrome. General findings and caveats noted by the study authors: The number of individuals in the TCR sequencing and HLA analysis was recognized as being relatively small.

RNA was extracted using the RNeasy kit, and roughly 0.5 to 1 ug of the RNA was reverse transcribed with random hexamers. TCR beta CDR3 regions were amplified with the immunoSEQ multiplex PCR assay covering 54 Vbeta and 13 Jbeta segments. PCR amplification bias was corrected by using a synthetic template baseline for primer optimization and computational correction. Turning to the authors' computational methods: Reads were annotated to V, D and J genes per IMGT and analyzed with immunoSEQ Analyzer, keeping only productive sequences. To calculate clonality, Shannon entropy was normalized by log2 of the number of productive unique sequences and then subtracted from one. For each patient and control, public and private clones were evaluated among the 100 most prevalent clones. Clones were defined as Susac-specific if absent from the healthy and MS cohorts, from under 1,200 published viral clones and from other ImmuneACCESS disease sequences. TCRdb handled the public reads itself, with Q25 trimming in fastp and clone calling in MiXCR, and kept productive beta chains. Identical CDR3 protein sequences are pooled into one entry, listed with their most common genes and DNA. The authors' filters were not applied to this entry. In this sample the table shows over 300,000 distinct CDR3 sequences, about 91% of which occur a single time. The ten largest clones add up to 0.065% of the sample.

High-throughput TCR beta sequencing profiled peripheral blood CD8+ and CD4+ T cells from healthy donors, Susac syndrome patients and multiple sclerosis patients. Multiple sclerosis controls were treatment-naive patients with stable or active relapsing-remitting disease fulfilling revised McDonald criteria. Bulk CD8+ and CD4+ T cells were purified by magnetic negative isolation, while CD8+ TEMRA cells were enriched using FACS. Blood was collected in EDTA tubes and processed within 24 hours, with PBMCs isolated through density gradient centrifugation. PBMCs intended for TCR sequencing were cryopreserved in liquid nitrogen and thawed later in a water bath at 37 degrees C. A purity of at least 90% was achieved for sorted or isolated CD4+, CD8+ and CD8+ TEMRA cells.

Sequenced: CD4+ T cells from PBMCs. The rearrangement combines TRBV3-1 with TRBJ2-5, and possibly TRBD1, on 5 matching bases. The receptor comes from a human donor with multiple sclerosis. The DNA sequence follows: TGTGCCAGCAGCCAATCCCCAGGGTCACAAGAGACCCAGTACTTC. It codes for CASSQSPGSQETQYF.